This T cell receptor beta chain was found in a study of blood T cell repertoires in COVID-19 (dated by TCRdb to 2018 to 2020). Context from the whole study: Samples covering the acute and convalescent phases of COVID-19 were provided by collaborators in the United States, Italy and Spain. The prospective study material was composed of cDNA or gDNA derived from T cells, B-cell-depleted T cells, or PBMCs. Deeply sampled blood TCRbeta repertoires from subjects exposed to, actively infected with, or recovered from COVID-19 were included in the dataset. The repertoires were released in a freely available public database meant as a resource for research on the immune response to SARS-CoV-2. Samples were obtained from the ongoing ImmuneRACE study (first 160 participants) and from 950 to 1,500 subjects provided by 6 global collaborators. A de-identified subject ID, COVID-19 status, age in years and sex were almost always included in the sample metadata. Where HLA class I and class II types were available, the types were taken from metadata supplied by the sample provider, not from assay-based typing. Results the study describes overall, beyond this receptor: Clinical and demographic metadata were provided uncurated, with the amount varying by source and participant.

The collaborating institutions used their own protocols to collect whole blood in K2EDTA tubes. Collaborator samples were shipped for TCRbeta analysis as frozen whole blood, isolated PBMCs, or DNA extracted from either sample type. The CDR3 numbers 16 residues from cysteine through phenylalanine. CDR3 DNA only is kept here, 48 bases in frame from base 1. V loses 5 bases, J loses 0 bases, and the germline ends lie 13 bases apart. The germline V gene (reference sequence) specifies MNHNY as CDR1 and SVGAGI as CDR2. As to this clone: Its antigen target is currently unknown. Base qualities were left out, and no much larger clone turns up one base away.

TCRbeta CDR3 regions were amplified from genomic DNA by means of the immunoSEQ Assay, a bias-controlled multiplex PCR. Per the original workflow: The number of nucleated cells in each sample was estimated by amplification of reference gene primers within the assay. To quantify the absolute abundance of each unique TCRbeta CDR3 rearrangement, sequence reads were collapsed and filtered. For each sample, productive Simpson clonality was calculated as the square root of Simpson's diversity index across productive rearrangements. TCRdb mirrors the immuneACCESS table, restricted to in-frame sequences. Some clones are absent from its copies; in checked studies, under half trace to an unresolved V gene, and the reason for the others is unknown. The V and J calls and clone size are taken from that table; D and trimming were inferred from the DNA. The sample yields some 100,000 clones; 92% were counted once. Of the sample, roughly 6.4% is held by the ten largest clones.

The chain couples TRBV6-6 to TRBJ2-2; perhaps TRBD1 is the D gene, with 5 bases matching. The sequenced sample consisted of peripheral blood. This sequence was found in a woman in her sixties with active COVID-19. The sequenced DNA: TGTGCCAGCAGTCGGCAGGGCGGTTCGAACACCGGGGAGCTGTTTTTT. It encodes CASSRQGGSNTGELFF.